One and the same sample provided the 20 T cell receptor beta chains below, sequenced in a study of CD8+CD57+ T cells in acquired aplastic anemia (dated by TCRdb to the late 2010s). Sequencing took place on an Illumina HiSeq 2000. Profiling of TCR beta VDJ combinations and CDR3 sequences used genomic DNA as the template. TCRdb reanalyzed the raw reads on its own, using fastp at Q25 for trimming and MiXCR for clone calling, and kept in-frame beta chains. Rows are combined by CDR3 protein, so each entry shows the most common genes and DNA. The sample table records around 150,000 distinct CDR3 sequences; 45% to 55% of these occur just once. The ten largest clonotypes hold more than 30% of the sample. Flow cytometry had shown CD8+CD57+ cell expansion in the patients selected for sequencing. Input material: sorted CD4+, CD8+, or CD8+CD57+ T cells (not recorded which) from PBMCs. The receptors here all came from a human donor with aplastic anemia.

This chain uses TRBV15 with TRBJ2-2, with TRBD1 as a possible D gene (5 bases). CDR3 size: 14 residues. V lost 5 bases, J lost 5 bases, and 12 bases lay in between. Germline V gene lookup returns CDR1 LNHNV and CDR2 YYDKDF (reference sequence). CDR3 in DNA: TGTGCCACCAGCGCAGGGCGCGAGACCGGGGAGCTGTTTTTT. Translated: CATSAGRETGELFF.

V usage is TRBV10-2 and J usage is TRBJ2-2, with a tentative D call TRBD2 (5 bases). The ends were cut back, 4 bases at V and 4 bases at J, with 13 bases in the middle. The CDR3 totals 15 residues. The germline V gene has CDR1 WSHSY and CDR2 SAAADI. CDR3 sequence (DNA): TGCGCCAGCAGTGGAAAGGGCGAGGGCACCGGGGAGCTGTTTTTT. It is translated as CASSGKGEGTGELFF.

This clonotype appeared many times. The J gene is TRBJ2-3, the V gene TRBV20-1, with 9 bases that match TRBD2. Germline loops: CDR1 DFQATT, CDR2 SNEGSKA (reference sequence). V shed 5 bases, J shed 6 bases, and the junction held 9 bases outside the gene matches. The CDR3 runs to 14 residues. The CDR3 DNA sequence: TGCAGTGCTCGGCGGGAGGGTATGATGGATACGCAGTATTTT. Translation gives CSARREGMMDTQYF.

Here the CDR3 DNA reads TGTGCCAGCAGCACTTTGGGCAGGGTGGAGAACACTGAAGCTTTCTTT. Its translation: CASSTLGRVENTEAFF. The J gene is TRBJ1-1, the V gene TRBV9, with D possibly matching TRBD1 (5 bases). The CDR3 is 16 residues long. Germline V lookup: CDR1 SGDLS, CDR2 YYNGEE. Trimming cost V 4 bases and J 1 base, with 17 bases left between them.

The chain carries TRBV7-9 and TRBJ1-2; no firm D call. The CDR3 spans 14 residues. The ends were cut back, 1 base at V and 4 bases at J, with 10 bases in the middle. Germline assignment: CDR1 SEHNR and CDR2 FQNEAQ (reference sequence). The CDR3 protein is CASSLGPGSYGYTF. The CDR3 nucleotides read TGTGCCAGCAGCTTAGGCCCGGGGTCCTATGGCTACACCTTC.

This clonotype was detected once. This chain links TRBV25-1 with TRBJ1-2; the D is unclear. The V end lost 4 bases, the J end lost 4 bases, and 10 bases lay between the germline ends. This CDR3 has 13 amino acids. Germline V CDR1 and CDR2: MGHDK, SYGVNS. DNA of the CDR3: TGTGCCAGCAGTGTTGGGTCCGTCTATGGCTACACCTTC. As protein: CASSVGSVYGYTF.

The chain combines TRBV10-3 with TRBJ1-1; possibly TRBD1 for D (5 bases). V was clipped by 3 bases and J by 2 bases, with 10 bases between them. CDR3 length equals 14 residues. Germline CDR1 reads ENHRY; CDR2 reads SYGVKD. This CDR3 reads CAISEGVGNTEAFF. Written as DNA, the CDR3 is TGTGCCATCAGTGAAGGGGTAGGTAACACTGAAGCTTTCTTT.

The rearrangement links TRBV2 to TRBJ1-1; D is ambiguous. The V gene lost 7 bases and the J gene lost 0 bases, with 9 bases spanning the gap. From germline, CDR1 is SNHLY and CDR2 FYNNEI. The CDR3 extends over 13 amino acids. This chain's CDR3 is CASKRTMNTEAFF. CDR3 nucleotide sequence: TGTGCCAGCAAAAGAACTATGAACACTGAAGCTTTCTTT. Full variable domain (outside the CDR3, taken from reference TRBV2 and TRBJ1-1): EPEVTQTPSHQVTQMGQEVILRCVPISNHLYFYWYRQILGQKVEFLVSFYNNEISEKSEIFDDQFSVERPDGSNFTLKIRSTKLEDSAMYFCASKRTMNTEAFFGQGTRLTVV.

This clonotype appeared a few times. The CDR3 nucleotides are TGTGCCACCAGTGATTCAACCCACCCCTCCTACGAGCAGTACTTC. Residues: CATSDSTHPSYEQYF. The V call is TRBV24-1, the J call TRBJ2-7; no reliable D call. Germline V gene data show CDR1 as KGHDR and CDR2 as SFDVKD. The CDR3 length is 15 residues. Trimming took off 2 bases at V and 0 bases at J, with 10 bases between the two ends.

This clonotype occurred many times. The CDR3 DNA follows: TGTGCCAGCAGCTTAAGGCGGGGCTACGAGCAGTACTTC. Protein: CASSLRRGYEQYF. J is TRBJ2-7 and V is TRBV11-3, with D perhaps TRBD2 (6 bases). Looked up from germline, CDR1 is SGHNT and CDR2 is YENEEA. The CDR3 totals 13 residues. The V end was cut by 2 bases, the J end by 3 bases, with 8 bases between.

The chain combines TRBV24-1 with TRBJ1-1, with 7 positions matching TRBD1. The CDR3 spans 14 residues. Germline lookup yields CDR1 KGHDR and CDR2 SFDVKD. Losses at the gene ends were 4 bases for V and 7 bases for J; bases not matched to a gene: 8. CDR3 amino acids: CATSEGLRDSEAFF. CDR3 DNA: TGTGCCACCAGTGAAGGGCTCCGGGACAGTGAAGCTTTCTTT.

The V call is TRBV27, the J call TRBJ2-7; possible D gene TRBD2, 6 bases. V lost 5 bases to trimming and J lost 3 bases, with 23 bases between them. The CDR3 sequence is 17 residues long. Germline V gives CDR1 MNHEY, CDR2 SMNVEV (reference sequence). Here the CDR3 DNA reads TGTGCCAGCAGTCCCCGGGACTCCACCATGGGATTCTACGAGCAGTACTTC. Its translation is CASSPRDSTMGFYEQYF.

The chain recombines TRBV15 with TRBJ1-2; tentative D call: TRBD1 (5 bases). The CDR3 has 16 amino acids. The V gene lost 0 bases and the J gene lost 6 bases, with 17 bases spanning the gap. Germline CDR1 is LNHNV and CDR2 is YYDKDF (reference sequence). DNA for the CDR3: TGTGCCACCAGCAGAGATGGGGGTCCCACTAAGGATGGCTACACCTTC. Its translation: CATSRDGGPTKDGYTF.

This clonotype was picked up many times. The chain is built from TRBV2 and TRBJ2-7; 9 bases map to TRBD2. The CDR3 runs to 14 residues. Germline V CDR1 and CDR2: SNHLY, FYNNEI. The ends lost 9 bases at V and 3 bases at J; junction bases unmatched: 9. The CDR3 is CASQGGGAIYEQYF. The CDR3 coding sequence is TGTGCCAGTCAGGGCGGGGGGGCGATCTACGAGCAGTACTTC.

The V gene is TRBV2, the J gene TRBJ1-3, with TRBD1 as a possible D gene (5 bases). The length of the CDR3 is 14 residues. The V end was cut by 7 bases, the J end by 0 bases, with 10 bases between. CDR1 and CDR2 from the germline V gene are SNHLY and FYNNEI. CDR3 loop: CASKGSSSGNTIYF. The CDR3 nucleotides are TGTGCCAGCAAGGGGTCGAGCTCTGGAAACACCATATATTTT.

There are a few counts of this clonotype. The chain is built from TRBV12-3 or TRBV12-4 and TRBJ1-1, with D possibly being TRBD1 (5 bases). Trimming left V 5 bases short and J 5 bases short, with 9 bases between. The CDR3 is made up of 12 amino acids. The CDR3: CASSRGGTEAFF. The CDR3 region has the DNA TGTGCCAGCAGTCGCGGGGGGACTGAAGCTTTCTTT.

The chain couples TRBV20-1 to TRBJ2-7, with D maybe TRBD1 (5 bases). The germline V gene encodes CDR1 DFQATT and CDR2 SNEGSKA (reference sequence). Trimming cost V 3 bases and J 5 bases, with 17 bases left between them. The CDR3 runs 14 residues. CDR3 coding DNA: TGCAGTGCTAGTAGCCAGTCCCAGGGCCACGAGCAGTACTTC. Translation: CSASSQSQGHEQYF.

The chain employs TRBV7-8 and TRBJ2-3; TRBD2 aligns across 7 bases. Trimming cost V 4 bases and J 10 bases; bases outside gene matches: 5. There are 12 residues in the CDR3. Germline V gene sequence: CDR1 SGHVS, CDR2 FQNEAQ. CDR3 coding DNA: TGTGCCAGCAGCTCCGCGGGGAGGGCGCAGTATTTT. This translates into CASSSAGRAQYF.

This clonotype was observed many times. This sequence joins TRBV7-9 and TRBJ1-1; D is ambiguous. The CDR3 contains 12 residues. Germline CDR1 reads SEHNR; CDR2 reads FQNEAQ (reference sequence). Trimming left V 0 bases short and J 4 bases short, with 3 bases between. CDR3 loop: CASSLAATEAFF. CDR3 bases: TGTGCCAGCAGCTTAGCCGCCACTGAAGCTTTCTTT.

V usage is TRBV24-1 and J usage is TRBJ1-5, with unresolved D. This CDR3 is built from 18 residues. The V gene's germline CDR1 is KGHDR and CDR2 SFDVKD. Trimming stripped 8 bases from V and 4 bases from J, with 26 bases between. In nucleotides, the CDR3 is TGTGCCACCAACAAACAGATCTGCAGTATTGGACTTAATCAGCCCCAGCATTTT. Translating gives CATNKQICSIGLNQPQHF.